This paragraph reports one T cell receptor beta chain. Its antigen is currently unknown. The V and J ends lost 4 bases and 4 bases, in that order; junction bases with no gene match: 4. The CDR3 has 14 residues. CDR1 and CDR2 from the germline V gene are SNHLY and FYNNEI. The authors reverse transcribed all of the isolated RNA, so sequencing captured expressed TCRB transcripts. Profiling relied on immunoSEQ multiplex PCR, and the TCRdb table lists in-frame clones only, not all of them. The data contain some 660,000 clones, roughly 13% of them seen just once; the ten biggest clones take up 0.03% to 0.04%. The sample is drawn from a study of beta chain features in type 1 diabetes. Study-wide results and caveats: Fewer insertions but more deletions were seen at VDJ junctions in type 1 diabetes patients. The naive, central memory and Treg TCRB repertoires looked more alike in patients than they did in healthy donors. A moderate, significant TCRB CDR3 shortening appeared in type 1 diabetes across four CD4+ subsets.

Markers CD45RO/CCR7/CD25/CD127/CD95/CD27 served to sort CD4+ naive, central memory, regulatory and stem cell-like memory cells. Purities in excess of 95% were seen in all sorted populations. The V gene is TRBV2, the J gene TRBJ1-3; 7 bases fit TRBD1. This clonotype was sampled from a man aged 18 to 29 with type 1 diabetes. Sequencing was performed on naive CD4+ T cells from blood. The CDR3 sequence: CASSGQGYGNTIYF. CDR3 sequence (DNA): TGTGCCAGCAGTGGACAGGGATACGGAAACACCATATATTTT.